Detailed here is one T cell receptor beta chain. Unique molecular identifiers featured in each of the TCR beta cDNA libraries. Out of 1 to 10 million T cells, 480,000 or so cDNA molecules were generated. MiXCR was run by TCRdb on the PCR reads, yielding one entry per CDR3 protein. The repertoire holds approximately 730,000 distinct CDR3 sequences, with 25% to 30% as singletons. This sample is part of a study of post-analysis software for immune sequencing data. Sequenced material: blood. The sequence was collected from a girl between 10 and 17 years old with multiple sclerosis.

Here the CDR3 reads CASSLRLAGTGNEQFF. Here the CDR3 DNA reads TGTGCCAGCAGCCTCAGACTAGCGGGGACGGGCAATGAGCAGTTCTTC. V is TRBV9 and J is TRBJ2-1; 11 bases agree with TRBD2. Per the germline V gene, CDR1 is SGDLS and CDR2 is YYNGEE. The CDR3 contains 16 residues. Trimming took 4 bases from V and 6 from J; bases not matched to a gene: 9.